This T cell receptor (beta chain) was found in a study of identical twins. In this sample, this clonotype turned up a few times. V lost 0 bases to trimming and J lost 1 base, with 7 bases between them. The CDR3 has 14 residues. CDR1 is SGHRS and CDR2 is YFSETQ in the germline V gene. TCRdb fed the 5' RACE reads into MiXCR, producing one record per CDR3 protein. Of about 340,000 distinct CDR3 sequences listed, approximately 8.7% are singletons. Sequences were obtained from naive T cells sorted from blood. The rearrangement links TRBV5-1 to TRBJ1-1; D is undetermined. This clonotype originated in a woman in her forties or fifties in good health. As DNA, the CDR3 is TGCGCCAGCAGCTTGGAGGGCAAGAACACTGAAGCTTTCTTT. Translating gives CASSLEGKNTEAFF.